This record looks at one TCR beta chain sequence and its context. Its antigen is unknown. No much larger clone exists at a distance of one base, and base qualities are not known. Other DNA sequences in this specimen translate into the identical CDR3. This entry comes from a study of blood T cell repertoires in COVID-19 (dated by TCRdb to the early 2020s). Study-wide context: For ImmuneRACE Cohort 3, a participant was defined as recovered based on two consecutive negative NP/OP PCR tests, clearance by a healthcare professional, or resolution of symptoms. Samples from collaborators originated in the United States, Italy and Spain and spanned both the acute and convalescent phases of COVID-19. The prospective study material was composed of cDNA or gDNA derived from T cells, B-cell-depleted T cells, or PBMCs. Subjects who had been exposed to COVID-19, were actively infected with it, or had recovered from it provided the deeply sampled blood TCRbeta repertoires that made up the dataset. The repertoires were released in a freely available public database intended as a resource for research on the immune response to SARS-CoV-2. The samples were drawn from the first 160 participants of the ongoing ImmuneRACE study and from 1,254 subjects provided by 6 global collaborators. Sample metadata almost always included a de-identified subject ID, COVID-19 status, age in years and sex. HLA class I and class II types, where available, came from metadata supplied by the sample provider rather than from assay-based typing.

Participants in the prospective study were aged roughly 18 to 100 years, lived in some 24 United States geographic areas, and enrolled through a virtual design. Cohort assignment in the prospective study relied on participant-reported clinical history from a screening survey and a study questionnaire. In the prospective study, whole blood, serum and a nasopharyngeal or oropharyngeal swab were collected from each participant by mobile phlebotomists. Over an approximately two-month period, participants in the prospective study had the option of providing additional blood draws and questionnaires. Blood samples from the prospective study were shipped frozen or at room temperature prior to DNA extraction. On the study overall, not on this receptor specifically: The quantity of clinical and demographic metadata differed by source and by participant and was supplied without curation.

The immunoSEQ Assay, a bias-controlled multiplex PCR, was used to amplify TCRbeta CDR3 regions from genomic DNA. The authors' pipeline ran thus. Within the assay, amplification of reference gene primers was used to estimate how many nucleated cells each sample contained. To quantify the absolute abundance of each unique TCRbeta CDR3 rearrangement, sequence reads were collapsed and filtered. For each sample, productive Simpson clonality was calculated as the square root of Simpson's diversity index across productive rearrangements. The table comes from immuneACCESS by way of TCRdb, which keeps in-frame sequences with V and J called. Part of the clones is missing from these tables; in studies checked, under half for an unresolved V gene and the rest for unknown reasons. The V and J calls and the clone size are those of that table, but D and trimming were determined from the DNA. The sample includes around 290,000 clones, with 88% observed a single time. Of the sample, over 2% falls within the top ten clones.

V is pruned by 2 bases and J by 4 bases, leaving 5 bases of the junction without a gene match. Via the germline V gene, CDR1 is MNHEY and CDR2 SVGAGI. Spanning cysteine to phenylalanine, the CDR3 consists of 15 amino acids. Here the CDR3 DNA is all that survives: 45 bases in frame from base 1. The rearranged segments are TRBV6-5 and TRBJ2-7; TRBD2 agrees with 10 junctional bases. The sample was PBMCs or T cells enriched from blood (not recorded which). This clonotype originated in a woman in her sixties or seventies in a cohort exposed to, infected with or recovered from COVID-19 (not recorded which). The CDR3 reads CASSYGSSGSYEQYF. The DNA sequence is TGTGCCAGCAGTTACGGGTCTAGCGGGAGTTACGAGCAGTACTTC.